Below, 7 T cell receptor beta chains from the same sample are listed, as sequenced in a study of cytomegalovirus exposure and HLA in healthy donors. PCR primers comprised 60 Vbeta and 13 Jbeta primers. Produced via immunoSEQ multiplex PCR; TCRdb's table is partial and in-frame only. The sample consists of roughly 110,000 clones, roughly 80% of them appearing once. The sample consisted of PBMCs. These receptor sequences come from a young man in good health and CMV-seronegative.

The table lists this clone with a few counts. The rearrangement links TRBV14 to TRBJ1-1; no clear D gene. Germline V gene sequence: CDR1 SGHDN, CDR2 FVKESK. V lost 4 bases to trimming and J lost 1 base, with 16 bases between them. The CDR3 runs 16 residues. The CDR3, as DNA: TGTGCCAGCAGCCCTACTCGGGGTATGTCGAACACTGAAGCTTTCTTT. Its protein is CASSPTRGMSNTEAFF.

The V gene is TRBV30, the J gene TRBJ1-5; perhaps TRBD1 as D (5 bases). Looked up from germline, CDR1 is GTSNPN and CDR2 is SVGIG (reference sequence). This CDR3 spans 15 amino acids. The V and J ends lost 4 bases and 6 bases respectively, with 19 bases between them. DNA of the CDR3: TGTGCCTGGAATCCCTCGTGGGGCTCGGGTCAGCCCCAGCATTTT. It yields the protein CAWNPSWGSGQPQHF.

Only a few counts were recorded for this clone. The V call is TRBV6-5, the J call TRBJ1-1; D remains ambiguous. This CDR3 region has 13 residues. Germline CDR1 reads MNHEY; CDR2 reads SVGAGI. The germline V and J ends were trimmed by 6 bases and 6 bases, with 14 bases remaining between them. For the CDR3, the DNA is TGTGCCAGCAGACAGCAGAAAACCCCTGAAGCTTTCTTT. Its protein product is CASRQQKTPEAFF.

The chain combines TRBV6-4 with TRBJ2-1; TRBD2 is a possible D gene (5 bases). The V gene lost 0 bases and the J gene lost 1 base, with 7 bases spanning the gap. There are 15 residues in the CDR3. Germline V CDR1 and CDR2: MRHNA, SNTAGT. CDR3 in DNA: TGTGCCAGCAGTGACTCCGCGGGTTCCTACAATGAGCAGTTCTTC. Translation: CASSDSAGSYNEQFF.

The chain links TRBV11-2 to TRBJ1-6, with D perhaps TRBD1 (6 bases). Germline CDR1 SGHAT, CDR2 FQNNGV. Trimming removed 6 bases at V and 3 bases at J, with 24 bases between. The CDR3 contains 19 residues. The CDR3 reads CASSRRLLRNRVYNSPLHF. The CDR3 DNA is TGTGCCAGCAGTCGTAGACTCCTCCGAAACAGGGTCTATAATTCACCCCTCCACTTT.

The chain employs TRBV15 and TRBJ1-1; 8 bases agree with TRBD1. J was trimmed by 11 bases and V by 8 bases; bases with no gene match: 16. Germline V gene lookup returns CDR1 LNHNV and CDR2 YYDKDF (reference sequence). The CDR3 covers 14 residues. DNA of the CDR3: TGTGCCACCTGGAAAGCATCGACAGGGGAGACGGCTTTCTTT. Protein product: CATWKASTGETAFF. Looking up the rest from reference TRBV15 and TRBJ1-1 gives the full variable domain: DAMVIQNPRYQVTQFGKPVTLSCSQTLNHNVMYWYQQKSSQAPKLLFHYYDKDFNNEADTPDNFQSRRPNTSFCFLDIRSPGLGDTAMYLCATWKASTGETAFFGQGTRLTVV.

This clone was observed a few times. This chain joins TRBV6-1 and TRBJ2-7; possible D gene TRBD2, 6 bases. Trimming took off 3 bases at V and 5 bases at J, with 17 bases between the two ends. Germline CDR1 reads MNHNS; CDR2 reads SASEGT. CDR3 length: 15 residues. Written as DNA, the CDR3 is TGTGCCAGCAGTGATCCGGCCGGGAGTTTTGACGAGCAGTACTTC. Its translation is CASSDPAGSFDEQYF.